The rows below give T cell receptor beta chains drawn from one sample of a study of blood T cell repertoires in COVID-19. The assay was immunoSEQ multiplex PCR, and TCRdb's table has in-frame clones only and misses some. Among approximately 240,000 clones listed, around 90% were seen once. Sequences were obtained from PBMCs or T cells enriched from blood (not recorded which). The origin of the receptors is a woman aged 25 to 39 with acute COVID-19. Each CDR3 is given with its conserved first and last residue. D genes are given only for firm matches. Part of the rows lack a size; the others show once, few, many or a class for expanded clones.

CASSLNDRVVGNTIYF,TGTGCCAGCTCACTAAATGACAGGGTGGTCGGAAACACCATATATTTT,TRBD1,TRBJ1-3,-,TRBV18
CASRPLRGGLAEQFF,TGTGCCAGCAGACCACTCAGGGGGGGACTAGCTGAGCAGTTCTTC,TRBD2,TRBJ2-1,-,TRBV7-9
CASSLYPGGGYGYTF,TGTGCCAGCAGCTTATACCCAGGGGGAGGTTATGGCTACACCTTC,TRBD1,TRBJ1-2,-,TRBV13
CASSIRVAHYEQYF,TGTGCCAGCAGTATCCGGGTCGCGCACTACGAGCAGTACTTC,-,TRBJ2-7,-,TRBV28
CASSQDLAGGRETQYF,TGTGCCAGCAGCCAAGATCTAGCGGGGGGGCGAGAGACCCAGTACTTC,TRBD2,TRBJ2-5,-,TRBV3-1/TRBV3-2
CAIGRGGQSGNTIYF,TGTGCCATCGGTCGGGGGGGACAATCTGGAAACACCATATATTTT,-,TRBJ1-3,-,TRBV10-3
CASSLGWGQAEAFF,TGCGCCAGCAGCTTGGGATGGGGGCAAGCTGAAGCTTTCTTT,-,TRBJ1-1,-,TRBV5-1
CASNLAGGRLEQYF,TGTGCCAGCAATTTAGCGGGAGGGCGACTCGAGCAGTACTTC,TRBD2,TRBJ2-7,few,TRBV5-5
CASSLQVSADTQYF,TGTGCCAGCAGCTTGCAGGTCTCTGCAGATACGCAGTATTTT,-,TRBJ2-3,-,TRBV7-9
CASSPLTGPKLSKETQYF,TGTGCCAGCAGTCCCTTGACAGGGCCGAAGTTGTCAAAAGAGACCCAGTACTTC,TRBD1,TRBJ2-5,few,TRBV27
CASRPTGGGYTF,TGTGCCAGCAGGCCTACAGGGGGCGGCTACACCTTC,TRBD1,TRBJ1-2,-,TRBV11-2
CASSNRDRGSGANVLTF,TGTGCCAGTAGTAACCGGGACAGGGGATCTGGGGCCAACGTCCTGACTTTC,TRBD1,TRBJ2-6,-,TRBV19
CASSQVTGGGNTIYF,TGTGCCAGCAGCCAAGTAACAGGGGGCGGAAACACCATATATTTT,TRBD1,TRBJ1-3,-,TRBV3-1/TRBV3-2
CASSRGHQPQHF,TGTGCCAGCAGCCGCGGACACCAGCCCCAGCATTTT,-,TRBJ1-5,-,TRBV3-1/TRBV3-2
CATSARVGLAGAGGSTDTQYF,TGTGCCACCAGTGCCCGGGTCGGACTAGCGGGGGCCGGGGGTAGCACAGATACGCAGTATTTT,TRBD2,TRBJ2-3,once,TRBV24-1
CATSRDHFSGQGNGYTF,TGTGCCACCAGCAGAGATCATTTTTCGGGACAGGGGAATGGCTACACCTTC,TRBD1,TRBJ1-2,-,TRBV15
CASSYRGPNEQFF,TGCGCCAGCTCCTATAGAGGCCCCAATGAGCAGTTCTTC,-,TRBJ2-1,-,TRBV5-1
CASSQAGGNTGELFF,TGTGCCAGCAGCCAAGCGGGAGGGAACACCGGGGAGCTGTTTTTT,TRBD2,TRBJ2-2,-,TRBV5-4
CASQVSYNSPLHF,TGTGCCAGCCAGGTTTCCTATAATTCACCCCTCCACTTT,-,TRBJ1-6,-,TRBV9
CATWDIGNTIYF,TGTGCCACCTGGGACATTGGAAACACCATATATTTT,-,TRBJ1-3,-,TRBV10-3
CASSLSGTGNTEAFF,TGTGCCAGCAGTTTATCTGGGACAGGGAACACTGAAGCTTTCTTT,TRBD1,TRBJ1-1,-,TRBV28